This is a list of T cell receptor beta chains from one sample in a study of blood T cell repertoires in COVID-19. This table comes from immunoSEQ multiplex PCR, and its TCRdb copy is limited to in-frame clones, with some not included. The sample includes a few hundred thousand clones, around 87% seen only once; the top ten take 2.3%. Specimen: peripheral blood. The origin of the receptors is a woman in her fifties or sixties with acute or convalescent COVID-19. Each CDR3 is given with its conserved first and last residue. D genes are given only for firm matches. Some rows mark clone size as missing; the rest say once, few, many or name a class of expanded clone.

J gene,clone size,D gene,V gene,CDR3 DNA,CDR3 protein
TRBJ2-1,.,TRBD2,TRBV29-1,TGCAGCGTGGTGACTAGCGGGAGCTCCGTATACAATGAGCAGTTCTTC,CSVVTSGSSVYNEQFF
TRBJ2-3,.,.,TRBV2,TGTGCCAGCACCTGGGAGGAGGGGACAGATACGCAGTATTTT,CASTWEEGTDTQYF
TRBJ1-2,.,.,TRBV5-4,TGTGCCAGCAGCTCTGCCACCCTAGGGGATTTCGGCTACACCTTC,CASSSATLGDFGYTF
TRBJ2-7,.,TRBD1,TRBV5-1,TGCGCCAGCAGCCGGGACAGCTACGAGCAGTACTTC,CASSRDSYEQYF
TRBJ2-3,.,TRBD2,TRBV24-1,TGTGCCACCAGTGATTGGGGTCCTAGCGGGATGTCAGATACGCAGTATTTT,CATSDWGPSGMSDTQYF
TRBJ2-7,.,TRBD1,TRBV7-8,TGTGCCAGCAGTCGGGACAGCGCCTACGAGCAGTACTTC,CASSRDSAYEQYF
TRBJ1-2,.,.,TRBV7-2,TGTGCCAGCAGCTTAGATGCGGGCGCGAGCTATGGCTACACCTTC,CASSLDAGASYGYTF
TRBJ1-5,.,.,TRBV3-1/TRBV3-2,TGTGCCAGCAGCCAAGATAGGTGGCGGCACCCTTTTAGCAATCAGCCCCAGCATTTT,CASSQDRWRHPFSNQPQHF
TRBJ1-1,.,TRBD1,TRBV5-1,TGCGCCAGCAGCTTAGGGACAGGGATCACTGAAGCTTTCTTT,CASSLGTGITEAFF
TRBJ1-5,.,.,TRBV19,TGTGCCAGTAGTATAGGCCAGTTAAGAGGCCAGCCCCAGCATTTT,CASSIGQLRGQPQHF
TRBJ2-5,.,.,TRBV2,TGTGCCAGCAGTGCAGCGACCCGAGGGGGAGAGACCCAGTACTTC,CASSAATRGGETQYF
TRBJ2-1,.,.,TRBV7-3,TGTGCCAGCTCCAGGAGGGGTGTTCTGGGGAATGAGCAGTTCTTC,CASSRRGVLGNEQFF
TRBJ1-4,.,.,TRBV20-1,TGCAGTGCTAGTAATTTACAGAAAAATGAAAAACTGTTTTTT,CSASNLQKNEKLFF
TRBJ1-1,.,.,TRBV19,TGTGCCAGTAGTCCGGACACTGAAGCTTTCTTT,CASSPDTEAFF
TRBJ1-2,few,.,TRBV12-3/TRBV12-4,TGTGCCAGCAGTCCGGGGGGGAATGGCTACACCTTC,CASSPGGNGYTF
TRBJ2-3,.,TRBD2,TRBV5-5,TGTGCCAGCAGCTTGGCCCGACTAGCGGGGGGGGCAGATACGCAGTATTTT,CASSLARLAGGADTQYF
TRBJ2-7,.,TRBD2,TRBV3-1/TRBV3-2,TGTGCCAGCAGTTCTAGCGGGGGCAACTACGAGCAGTACTTC,CASSSSGGNYEQYF
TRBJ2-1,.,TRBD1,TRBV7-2,TGTGCCAGCAGAAAAGACAGGGCATCCTACAATGAGCAGTTCTTC,CASRKDRASYNEQFF
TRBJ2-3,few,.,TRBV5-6,TGTGCCAGCAGAGCTAGTAACACAGATACGCAGTATTTT,CASRASNTDTQYF
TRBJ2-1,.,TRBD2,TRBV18,TGTGCCAGCTCACCACGTCGGATAGCGGGAGAAAAATCCTACAATGAGCAGTTCTTC,CASSPRRIAGEKSYNEQFF
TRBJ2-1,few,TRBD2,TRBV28,TGTGCCAGCAGTTTTCAAGCGGGAGGTCAGAATGAGCAGTTCTTC,CASSFQAGGQNEQFF
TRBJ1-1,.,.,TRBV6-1,TGTGCCAGCAGTGCCCCGCCGCCCAGTATGAACACTGAAGCTTTCTTT,CASSAPPPSMNTEAFF
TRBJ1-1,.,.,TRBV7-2,TGTGCCAGCAGCTTACGACAGAGCACTGAAGCTTTCTTT,CASSLRQSTEAFF
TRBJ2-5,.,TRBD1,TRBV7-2,TGTGCCAGCAGCTCGACAGGGGGCGGGGAGACCCAGTACTTC,CASSSTGGGETQYF
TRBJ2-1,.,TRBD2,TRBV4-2,TGTGCCAGCAGCCAAGAGCCCAGCGGGAGCTCCTACAATGAGCAGTTCTTC,CASSQEPSGSSYNEQFF
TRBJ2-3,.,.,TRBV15,TGTGCCACCAGCAGAGGAACGACTAGCACAGATACGCAGTATTTT,CATSRGTTSTDTQYF
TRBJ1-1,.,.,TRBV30,TGTGCCTGGAGTGTACTCACTGAAGCTTTCTTT,CAWSVLTEAFF
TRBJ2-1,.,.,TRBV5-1,TGCGCCAGCAGCTTGGCCGAGGTCGGGAGTTCTGAGCAGTTCTTC,CASSLAEVGSSEQFF
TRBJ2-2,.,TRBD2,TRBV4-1,TGCGCCAGCAGGCAGACTAGCGGGAGATCCACCGGGGAGCTGTTTTTT,CASRQTSGRSTGELFF
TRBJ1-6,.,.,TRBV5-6,TGTGCCAGCAGCTTAGGGGACACTTCAGGTTCACCCCTCCACTTT,CASSLGDTSGSPLHF
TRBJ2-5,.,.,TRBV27,TGTGCCAGCAGTTCCAGGTCCCAAGAGACCCAGTACTTC,CASSSRSQETQYF
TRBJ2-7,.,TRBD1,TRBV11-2,TGTGCCAGCAGCGTACAGGGGATCGAGCAGTACTTC,CASSVQGIEQYF
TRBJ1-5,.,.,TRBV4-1,TGCGCCAGCAGCCTTTCAGGTTGGGTTGAAGGCAATCAGCCCCAGCATTTT,CASSLSGWVEGNQPQHF
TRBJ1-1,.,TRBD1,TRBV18,TGTGCCAGCTCGCCGACAGGGGGAAACACTGAAGCTTTCTTT,CASSPTGGNTEAFF
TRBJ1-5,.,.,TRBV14,TGTGCCAGCAGCCCGGGACACGTCATCAATCAGCCCCAGCATTTT,CASSPGHVINQPQHF
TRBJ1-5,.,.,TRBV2,TGTGCCAGCAGTGAAGGGGAGGGGGGTCGCCAGCCCCAGCATTTT,CASSEGEGGRQPQHF
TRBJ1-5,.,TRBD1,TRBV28,TGTGCCAGCAGTGCCAGACAGGGGGCCAGCAATCAGCCCCAGCATTTT,CASSARQGASNQPQHF
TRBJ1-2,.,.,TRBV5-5,TGTGCCAGCAGCCCGGACAGCTACTATGGCTACACCTTC,CASSPDSYYGYTF
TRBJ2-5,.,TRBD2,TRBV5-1,TGCGCCAGCAGCTTACTAGCTGGGACTAGCGGACAAGAGACCCAGTACTTC,CASSLLAGTSGQETQYF
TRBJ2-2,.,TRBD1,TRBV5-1,TGCGCCAGCAGCTTGCGTGGGACAGGGGGCGTTGGGTACACCGGGGAGCTGTTTTTT,CASSLRGTGGVGYTGELFF
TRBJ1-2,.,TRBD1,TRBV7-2,TGTGCCAGCAGCTTCCGGGACAGGGCGGCCTATGGCTACACCTTC,CASSFRDRAAYGYTF
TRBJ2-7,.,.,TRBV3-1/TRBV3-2,TGTGCCAGCAGCGAGATAGCGGCCGGTCCCTACGAGCAGTACTTC,CASSEIAAGPYEQYF
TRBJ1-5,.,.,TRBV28,TGTGCCAGCAGTTTAATCAGTGTCAGGGCATTTCAGCCCCAGCATTTT,CASSLISVRAFQPQHF
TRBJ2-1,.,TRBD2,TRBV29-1,TGCAGCGTTCTCCTAGCGGGGGGGGCCAATGAGCAGTTCTTC,CSVLLAGGANEQFF
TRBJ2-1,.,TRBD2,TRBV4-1,TGCGCCAGCAGACAAGGGGGACTAGCGGGGGGTGGCAATGAGCAGTTCTTC,CASRQGGLAGGGNEQFF
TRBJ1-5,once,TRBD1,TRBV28,TGTGCCAGCCAGGGGGACCGAAGACAGGCCAATCAGCCCCAGCATTTT,CASQGDRRQANQPQHF